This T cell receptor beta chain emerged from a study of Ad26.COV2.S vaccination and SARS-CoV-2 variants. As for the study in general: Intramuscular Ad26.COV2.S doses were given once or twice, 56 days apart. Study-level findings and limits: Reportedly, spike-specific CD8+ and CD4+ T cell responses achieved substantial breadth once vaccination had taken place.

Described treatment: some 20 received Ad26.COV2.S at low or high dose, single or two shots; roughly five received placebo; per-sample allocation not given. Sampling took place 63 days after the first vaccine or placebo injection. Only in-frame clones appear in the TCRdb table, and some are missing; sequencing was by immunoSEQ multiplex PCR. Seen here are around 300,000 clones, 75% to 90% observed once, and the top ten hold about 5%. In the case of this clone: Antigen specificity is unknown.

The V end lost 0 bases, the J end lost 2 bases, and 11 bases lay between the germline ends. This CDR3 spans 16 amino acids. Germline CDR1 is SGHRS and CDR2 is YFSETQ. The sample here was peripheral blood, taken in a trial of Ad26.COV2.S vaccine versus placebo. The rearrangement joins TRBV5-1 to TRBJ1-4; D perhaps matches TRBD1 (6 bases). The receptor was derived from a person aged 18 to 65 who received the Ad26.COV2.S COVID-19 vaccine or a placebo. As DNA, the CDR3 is TGCGCCAGCAGCTTGGGAGACAGGAGCACTAATGAAAAACTGTTTTTT. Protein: CASSLGDRSTNEKLFF.